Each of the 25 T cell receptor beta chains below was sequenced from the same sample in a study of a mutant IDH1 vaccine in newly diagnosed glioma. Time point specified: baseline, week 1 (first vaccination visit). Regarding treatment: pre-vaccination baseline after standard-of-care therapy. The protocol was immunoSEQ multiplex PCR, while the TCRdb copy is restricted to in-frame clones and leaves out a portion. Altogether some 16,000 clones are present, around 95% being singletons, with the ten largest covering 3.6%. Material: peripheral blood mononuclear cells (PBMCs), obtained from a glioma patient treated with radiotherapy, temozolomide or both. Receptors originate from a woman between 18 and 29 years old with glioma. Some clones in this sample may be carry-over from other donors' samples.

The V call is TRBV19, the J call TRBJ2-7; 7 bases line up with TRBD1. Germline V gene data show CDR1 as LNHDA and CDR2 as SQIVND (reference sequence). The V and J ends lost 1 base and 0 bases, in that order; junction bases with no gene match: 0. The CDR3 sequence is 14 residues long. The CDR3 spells CASSIGDSSYEQYF. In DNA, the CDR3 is TGTGCCAGTAGTATAGGGGACAGCTCCTACGAGCAGTACTTC. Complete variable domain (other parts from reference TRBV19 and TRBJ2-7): DGGITQSPKYLFRKEGQNVTLSCEQNLNHDAMYWYRQDPGQGLRLIYYSQIVNDFQKGDIAEGYSVSREKKESFPLTVTSAQKNPTAFYLCASSIGDSSYEQYFGPGTRLTVT.

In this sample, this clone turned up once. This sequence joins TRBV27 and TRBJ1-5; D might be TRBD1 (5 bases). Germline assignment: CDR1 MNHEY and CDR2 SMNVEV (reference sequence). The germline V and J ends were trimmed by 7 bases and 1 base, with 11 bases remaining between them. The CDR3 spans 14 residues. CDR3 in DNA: TGTGCCAGCAAAACGGGGGTGAGCAATCAGCCCCAGCATTTT. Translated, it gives CASKTGVSNQPQHF.

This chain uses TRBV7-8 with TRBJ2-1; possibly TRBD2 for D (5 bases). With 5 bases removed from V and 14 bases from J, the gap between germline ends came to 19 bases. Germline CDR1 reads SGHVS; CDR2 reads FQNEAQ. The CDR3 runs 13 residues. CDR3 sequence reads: CASSPSTRGSKFF. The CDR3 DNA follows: TGTGCCAGCAGCCCCTCCACTCGAGGGTCGAAGTTCTTC. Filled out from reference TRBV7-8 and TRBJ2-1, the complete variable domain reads GAGVSQSPRYKVAKRGQDVALRCDPISGHVSLFWYQQALGQGPEFLTYFQNEAQLDKSGLPSDRFFAERPEGSVSTLKIQRTQQEDSAVYLCASSPSTRGSKFFGPGTRLTVL.

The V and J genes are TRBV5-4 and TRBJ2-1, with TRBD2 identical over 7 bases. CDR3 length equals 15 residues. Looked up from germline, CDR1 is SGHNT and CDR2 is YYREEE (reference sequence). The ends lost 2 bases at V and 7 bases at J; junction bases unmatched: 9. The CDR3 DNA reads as TGTGCCAGCAGCTTTCCAGCGGGGACGGTAAATGAGCAGTTCTTC. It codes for CASSFPAGTVNEQFF.

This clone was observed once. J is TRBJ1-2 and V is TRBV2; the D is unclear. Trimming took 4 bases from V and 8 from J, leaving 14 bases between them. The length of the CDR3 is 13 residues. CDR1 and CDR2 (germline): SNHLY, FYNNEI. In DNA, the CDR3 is TGTGCCAGCAGTGGCGATGAACCGAACGGCTACACCTTC. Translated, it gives CASSGDEPNGYTF.

The CDR3 reads CASRNPGQETYEQYF. CDR3 nucleotide sequence: TGTGCCAGTAGGAATCCGGGACAGGAGACCTACGAGCAGTACTTC. V and J are TRBV19 and TRBJ2-7; 8 bases are a match to TRBD1. Per germline, CDR1 LNHDA and CDR2 SQIVND (reference sequence). The V segment lost 6 bases and the J segment 2 bases; nucleotides outside the gene matches: 9. This CDR3 is built from 15 residues.

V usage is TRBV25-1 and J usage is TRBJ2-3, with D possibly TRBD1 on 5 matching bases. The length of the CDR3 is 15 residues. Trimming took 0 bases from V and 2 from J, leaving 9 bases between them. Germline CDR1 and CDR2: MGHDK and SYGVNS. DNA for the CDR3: TGTGCCAGCAGTGAATATAGACAGATCACAGATACGCAGTATTTT. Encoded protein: CASSEYRQITDTQYF.

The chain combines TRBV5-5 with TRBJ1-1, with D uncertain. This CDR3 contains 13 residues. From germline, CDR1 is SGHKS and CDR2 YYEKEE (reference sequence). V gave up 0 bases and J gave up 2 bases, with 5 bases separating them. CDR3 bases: TGTGCCAGCAGCTTGGCCCTCAACACTGAAGCTTTCTTT. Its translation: CASSLALNTEAFF.

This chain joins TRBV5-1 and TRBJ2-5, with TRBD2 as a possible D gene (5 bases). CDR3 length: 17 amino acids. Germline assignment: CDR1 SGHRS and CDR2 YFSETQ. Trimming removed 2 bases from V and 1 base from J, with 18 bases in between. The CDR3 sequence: CASSLLTSMGSQETQYF. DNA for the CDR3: TGCGCCAGCAGCTTACTTACTAGTATGGGGAGCCAAGAGACCCAGTACTTC.

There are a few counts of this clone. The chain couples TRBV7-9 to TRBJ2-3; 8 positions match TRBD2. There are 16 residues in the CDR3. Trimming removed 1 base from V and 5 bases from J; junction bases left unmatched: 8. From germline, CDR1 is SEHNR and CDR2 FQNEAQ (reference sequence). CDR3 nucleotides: TGTGCCAGCAGCTTAGTTGCCAGCGGGAGTGGAGATACGCAGTATTTT. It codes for CASSLVASGSGDTQYF.

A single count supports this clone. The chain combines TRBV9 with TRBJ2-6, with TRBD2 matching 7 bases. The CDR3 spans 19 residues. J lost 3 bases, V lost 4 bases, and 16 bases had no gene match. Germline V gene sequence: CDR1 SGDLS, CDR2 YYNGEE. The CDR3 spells CASSRGRDYFLSGANVLTF. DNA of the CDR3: TGTGCCAGCAGCAGAGGTAGGGACTACTTCTTAAGTGGGGCCAACGTCCTGACTTTC.

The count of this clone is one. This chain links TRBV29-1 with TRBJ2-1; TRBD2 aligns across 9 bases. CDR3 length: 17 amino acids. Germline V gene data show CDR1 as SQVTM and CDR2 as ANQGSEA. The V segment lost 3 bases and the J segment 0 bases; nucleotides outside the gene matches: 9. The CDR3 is CSVEPAGGAFSYNEQFF. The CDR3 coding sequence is TGCAGCGTTGAGCCAGCGGGAGGCGCCTTCTCCTACAATGAGCAGTTCTTC.

As DNA, the CDR3 is TGTGCCTGGAGGCGGGATCAGGGTTGGGCGTCTTATGGCTACACCTTC. Residues: CAWRRDQGWASYGYTF. The chain has TRBV30 and TRBJ1-2; a weak D match, TRBD1 (5 bases). V was trimmed by 3 bases and J by 5 bases, leaving 22 bases between them. Germline assignment: CDR1 GTSNPN and CDR2 SVGIG (reference sequence). The CDR3 has 16 residues. The whole variable domain, remainder taken from reference TRBV30 and TRBJ1-2, is SQTIHQWPATLVQPVGSPLSLECTVEGTSNPNLYWYRQAAGRGLQLLFYSVGIGQISSEVPQNLSASRPQDRQFILSSKKLLLSDSGFYLCAWRRDQGWASYGYTFGSGTRLTVV.

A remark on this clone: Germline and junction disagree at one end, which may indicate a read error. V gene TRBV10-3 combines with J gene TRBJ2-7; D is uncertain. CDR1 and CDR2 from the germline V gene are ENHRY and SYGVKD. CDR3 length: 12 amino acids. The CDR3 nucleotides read TGTGCCATCAGTGAGTCCAACAGCCCCGTATTCTTC. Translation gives CAISESNSPVFF.

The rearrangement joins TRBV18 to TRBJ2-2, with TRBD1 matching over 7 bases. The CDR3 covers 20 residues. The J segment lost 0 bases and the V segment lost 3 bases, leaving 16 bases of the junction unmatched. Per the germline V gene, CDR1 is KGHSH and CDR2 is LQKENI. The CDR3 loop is CASSPITTGQELPNTGELFF. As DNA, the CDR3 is TGTGCCAGCTCACCTATCACGACAGGGCAGGAACTTCCGAACACCGGGGAGCTGTTTTTT. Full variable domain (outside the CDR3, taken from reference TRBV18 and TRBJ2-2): NAGVMQNPRHLVRRRGQEARLRCSPMKGHSHVYWYRQLPEEGLKFMVYLQKENIIDESGMPKERFSAEFPKEGPSILRIQQVVRGDSAAYFCASSPITTGQELPNTGELFFGEGSRLTVL.

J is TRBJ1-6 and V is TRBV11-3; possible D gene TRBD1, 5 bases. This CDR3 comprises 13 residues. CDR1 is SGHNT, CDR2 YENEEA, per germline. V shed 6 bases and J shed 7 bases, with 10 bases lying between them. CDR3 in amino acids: CASSPGHNSPLHF. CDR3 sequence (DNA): TGTGCCAGCAGTCCAGGACACAATTCACCCCTCCACTTT.

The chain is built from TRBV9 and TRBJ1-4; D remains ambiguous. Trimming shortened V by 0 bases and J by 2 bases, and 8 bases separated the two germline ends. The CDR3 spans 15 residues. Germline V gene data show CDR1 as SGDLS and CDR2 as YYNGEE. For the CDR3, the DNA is TGTGCCAGCAGCGTAGGCCCGGGGACTAATGAAAAACTGTTTTTT. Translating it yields CASSVGPGTNEKLFF.

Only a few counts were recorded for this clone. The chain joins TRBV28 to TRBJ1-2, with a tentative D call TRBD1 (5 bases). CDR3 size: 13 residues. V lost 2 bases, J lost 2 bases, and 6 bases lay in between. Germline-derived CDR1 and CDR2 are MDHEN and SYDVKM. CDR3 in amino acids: CASSLKGNYGYTF. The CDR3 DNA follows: TGTGCCAGCAGTTTAAAGGGGAACTATGGCTACACCTTC.

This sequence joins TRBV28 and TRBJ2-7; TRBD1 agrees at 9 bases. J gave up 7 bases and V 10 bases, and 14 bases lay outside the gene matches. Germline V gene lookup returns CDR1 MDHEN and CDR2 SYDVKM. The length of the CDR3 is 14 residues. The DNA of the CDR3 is TGTGCCACCCACCAATCACAGGGGGCGGGTGAGCAGTACTTC. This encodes CATHQSQGAGEQYF.

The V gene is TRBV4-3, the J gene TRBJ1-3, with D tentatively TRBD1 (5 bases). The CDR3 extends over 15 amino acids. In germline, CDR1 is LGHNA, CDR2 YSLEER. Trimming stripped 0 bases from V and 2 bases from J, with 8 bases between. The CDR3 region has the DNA TGCGCCAGCAGCCAAGACAGGGCCGCTGGAAACACCATATATTTT. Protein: CASSQDRAAGNTIYF.

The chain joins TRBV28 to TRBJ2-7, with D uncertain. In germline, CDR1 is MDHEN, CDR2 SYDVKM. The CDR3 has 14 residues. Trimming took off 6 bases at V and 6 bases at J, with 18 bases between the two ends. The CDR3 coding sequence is TGTGCCAGCAGCCCTCTCGCCAATTGGGGCGAGCAGTACTTC. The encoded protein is CASSPLANWGEQYF.

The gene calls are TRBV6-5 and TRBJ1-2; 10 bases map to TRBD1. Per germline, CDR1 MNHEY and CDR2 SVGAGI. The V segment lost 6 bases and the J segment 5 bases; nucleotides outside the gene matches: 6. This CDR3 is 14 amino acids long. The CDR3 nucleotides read TGTGCCAGCAGAAGGGACAGGGGTCCTTATGGCTACACCTTC. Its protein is CASRRDRGPYGYTF.

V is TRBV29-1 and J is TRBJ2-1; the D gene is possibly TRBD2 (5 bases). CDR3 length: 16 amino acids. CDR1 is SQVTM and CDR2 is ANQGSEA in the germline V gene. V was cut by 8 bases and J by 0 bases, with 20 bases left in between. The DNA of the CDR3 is TGCAGCTCTGAGGGCAGTCCTTCATTCTCCTACAATGAGCAGTTCTTC. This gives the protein CSSEGSPSFSYNEQFF.

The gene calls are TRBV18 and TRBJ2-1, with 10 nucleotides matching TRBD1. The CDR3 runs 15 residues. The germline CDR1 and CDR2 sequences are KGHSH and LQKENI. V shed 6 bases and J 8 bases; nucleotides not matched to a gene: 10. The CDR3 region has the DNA TGTGCCAGCTCCCCCGGGACAGGGGTAGTCGATGAGCAGTTCTTC. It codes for CASSPGTGVVDEQFF. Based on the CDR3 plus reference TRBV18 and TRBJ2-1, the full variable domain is NAGVMQNPRHLVRRRGQEARLRCSPMKGHSHVYWYRQLPEEGLKFMVYLQKENIIDESGMPKERFSAEFPKEGPSILRIQQVVRGDSAAYFCASSPGTGVVDEQFFGPGTRLTVL.

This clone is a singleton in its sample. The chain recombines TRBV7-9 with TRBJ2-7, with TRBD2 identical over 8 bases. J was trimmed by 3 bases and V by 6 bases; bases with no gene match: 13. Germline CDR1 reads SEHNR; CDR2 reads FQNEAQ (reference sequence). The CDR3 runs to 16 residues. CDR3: CASSTLAGGRSYEQYF. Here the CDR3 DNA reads TGTGCCAGCAGTACCCTTGCTGGCGGGAGGAGCTACGAGCAGTACTTC.